The rows below give T cell receptor beta chains drawn from one sample of a study of blood T cells in healthy people across ages. TCRdb passed the 5' RACE reads through MiXCR, listing each CDR3 protein once. Among about 1.6 million distinct CDR3 sequences listed, around 35% were seen once. Sequenced: blood. The receptors were gathered from a woman aged 25 to 45 in good health. Each CDR3 is given with its conserved first and last residue. A D gene is named only where the DNA matches it firmly. Clone sizes are given selectively: once, few, many, or a class where the clone is expanded.

TRBJ2-7,TRBD2,TRBV20-1,few,TGCAGTGCTAGCCCGGGACTAACGGTTGTCGAGCAGTACTTC,CSASPGLTVVEQYF
TRBJ2-1,TRBD1,TRBV10-3,.,TGTGCCATCAGTGAGTCGGGGGCAGGGGGCGTATCCTACAATGAGCAGTTCTTC,CAISESGAGGVSYNEQFF
TRBJ1-1,.,TRBV12-3/TRBV12-4,.,TGTGCCAGCACCCAACGCTGGGGAGAGACTGAAGCTTTCTTT,CASTQRWGETEAFF
TRBJ2-7,TRBD2,TRBV7-2,.,TGTGCCAGCAGCTACCGGACTAGTCCGGACGAGCAGTACTTC,CASSYRTSPDEQYF
TRBJ2-1,TRBD2,TRBV29-1,many,TGCAGCGTTAAGACTAGCGTTGCCTACAATGAGCAGTTCTTC,CSVKTSVAYNEQFF
TRBJ2-1,TRBD2,TRBV20-1,few,TGCAGTCCTCGGACGTCAGGGCTAGGCGGGAGCTCCTACAATGAGCAGTTCTTC,CSPRTSGLGGSSYNEQFF
TRBJ2-7,.,TRBV11-2,.,TGTGCCAGCAGACCCCTCGGGAACATTGCCTGCGAGCAGTACTTC,CASRPLGNIACEQYF
TRBJ2-1,.,TRBV5-1,.,TGCGCCAGCAGCACAACATTGGGCTCCTACAATGAGCAGTTCTTC,CASSTTLGSYNEQFF
TRBJ2-5,.,TRBV5-1,.,TGCGCCAGCAGCTTTTTTCTGGGGACCAACCAAGAGACCCAGTACTTC,CASSFFLGTNQETQYF
TRBJ2-7,.,TRBV11-2,.,TGCGCCAGCAGCTTTGGGGGGCTCGAGCAGTACTTC,CASSFGGLEQYF
TRBJ2-5,TRBD2,TRBV24-1,few,TGTGCCACCAGTGATTTTACTAGCGGGCACCAAGAGACCCAGTACTTC,CATSDFTSGHQETQYF
TRBJ2-5,.,TRBV9,.,TGTGCCAGCAGCGTAGCTACTACACAACAAGAGACCCAGTACTTC,CASSVATTQQETQYF
TRBJ1-1,.,TRBV20-1,.,TGCAGTGCTAGCCCCGGGACCGAAGAAGCTTTCTTT,CSASPGTEEAFF
TRBJ2-3,.,TRBV7-8,.,TGTGCCAGCAGCTTAGTCGGCACTCACGTGCAAGATACGCAGTATTTT,CASSLVGTHVQDTQYF
TRBJ1-2,.,TRBV20-1,.,TGCAGTGCTAGAGCCCACGGCCTCACTGATCTAGGCTACACCTTC,CSARAHGLTDLGYTF
TRBJ2-7,.,TRBV29-1,many,TGCAGCGTCGAGACCGATCGATACGAGCAGTACTTC,CSVETDRYEQYF
TRBJ1-1,.,TRBV27,.,TGTGCCAGCAGTCCGCTTTATGGGCCTATGAACACTGAAGCTTTCTTT,CASSPLYGPMNTEAFF
TRBJ2-5,TRBD2,TRBV4-2,.,TGTGCCAGCAGCCGAGTATTGGGGGGGCAAGAGACCCAGTACTTC,CASSRVLGGQETQYF
TRBJ2-3,TRBD2,TRBV7-6,.,TGTGCCAGCAGCCTTATCTCCGGGACTAGCGGGGGGGGAGGCACAGATACGCAGTATTTT,CASSLISGTSGGGGTDTQYF
TRBJ2-1,TRBD2,TRBV6-5,few,TGTGCCAGCAGTTACTTGGGGGCTAGCGGGAGGGAGGACAATGAGCAGTTCTTC,CASSYLGASGREDNEQFF
TRBJ2-7,.,TRBV20-1,.,TGCAGTGCTAGAGATCTAAACGGGCGGGACGAGCAGTACTTC,CSARDLNGRDEQYF
TRBJ2-1,TRBD2,TRBV5-1,few,TGCGCCAGCAGCTTGGCGGCTAGCGGGCTGAATTACAATGAGCAGTTCTTC,CASSLAASGLNYNEQFF
TRBJ2-7,.,TRBV28,.,TGTGCCAGCAGTTTTGTAGGGTCTAGCGACTCCTACGAGCAGTACTTC,CASSFVGSSDSYEQYF
TRBJ2-3,TRBD1,TRBV10-3,few,TGTGCCATCAGGGGGACAGGAGATACGCAGTATTTT,CAIRGTGDTQYF
TRBJ2-3,TRBD2,TRBV9,.,TGTGCCAGCAGCCGGCGGGGGAACACAGATACGCAGTATTTT,CASSRRGNTDTQYF
TRBJ2-3,.,TRBV12-3/TRBV12-4,few,TGTGCCAGCAGTTTGACAGCCTCGATGGATACGCAGTATTTT,CASSLTASMDTQYF
TRBJ2-3,TRBD1,TRBV10-3,.,TGTGCCATCAGTGAGTCGACTCCGACAGGGGGCTTGACAGATACGCAGTATTTT,CAISESTPTGGLTDTQYF
TRBJ1-4,.,TRBV20-1,.,TGCAGTGCAAGACAGACCAGACTAAATGAAAAACTGTTTTTT,CSARQTRLNEKLFF
TRBJ2-3,.,TRBV10-3,few,TGTGCCACCGAGGGGACGGACACAGATACGCAGTATTTT,CATEGTDTDTQYF
TRBJ2-7,.,TRBV6-6,.,TGTGCCAGCAGCTTAACTAATAACTACGAGCAGTACTTC,CASSLTNNYEQYF
TRBJ2-7,.,TRBV11-2,.,TGTGCCAGCAGCCCCTACCGGGGCGACGAGCAGTACTTC,CASSPYRGDEQYF
TRBJ2-5,.,TRBV7-2,.,TGTGCCAGCAGCTTGGGGTTATACCGGTGGGAGACCCAGTACTTC,CASSLGLYRWETQYF
TRBJ1-5,.,TRBV7-9,few,TGTGCCAGCAGCTTGGGGGCAGGAGGGCAGCCCCAGCATTTT,CASSLGAGGQPQHF
TRBJ2-3,.,TRBV5-5,few,TGTGCCAGCATCTGGTCGGTCACAGATACGCAGTATTTT,CASIWSVTDTQYF
TRBJ2-7,TRBD2,TRBV11-2,.,TGTGCCAGCAGCTTACCGGGACTAGAGGACGAGCAGTACTTC,CASSLPGLEDEQYF
TRBJ1-5,TRBD1,TRBV20-1,.,TGCAGTGCTAGAGAACAGGGGACCCATAGCAATCAGCCCCAGCATTTT,CSAREQGTHSNQPQHF
TRBJ2-7,.,TRBV20-1,many,TGCAGTGCTAGAGAGAAGGGAATCACCTACGAGCAGTACTTC,CSAREKGITYEQYF
TRBJ2-5,TRBD1,TRBV5-5,few,TGTGCCAGCAACAATCGGGACAGGGGAGAAGAGACCCAGTACTTC,CASNNRDRGEETQYF
TRBJ1-5,TRBD1,TRBV20-1,.,TGCAGTGCCTCCATACAGGGGGCATTGGGCAATCAGCCCCAGCATTTT,CSASIQGALGNQPQHF
TRBJ2-7,.,TRBV20-1,.,TGCTGTGCTAGAACTGGCTACGAGCAGTACTTC,CCARTGYEQYF
TRBJ1-4,.,TRBV9,.,TGTGCCAGCAGCTTCGAAGCAGGGAGTCGCGAAAAACTGTTTTTT,CASSFEAGSREKLFF
TRBJ2-1,.,TRBV27,.,TGTGCCAGCACCCATGTTGGGAGCTCCTACAATGAGCAGTTCTTC,CASTHVGSSYNEQFF
TRBJ2-3,TRBD2,TRBV11-2,once,TGTGCCAGCAGATCTACTAGCGGGGGTAGCACAGATACGCAGTATTTT,CASRSTSGGSTDTQYF
TRBJ1-6,.,TRBV25-1,.,TGTGCCAGCAGTGAAGACGGAGGGGGACCCAATTCACCCCTCCACTTT,CASSEDGGGPNSPLHF
TRBJ2-6,TRBD2,TRBV30,.,TGTGCCTGGAGTGTTCGGCTAGCGGGCTCTGGGGCCAACGTCCTGACTTTC,CAWSVRLAGSGANVLTF
TRBJ2-4,.,TRBV5-1,.,TGCGCCAGCAGCCGTTGGGCCGCAGAAGGGAACATTCAGTACTTC,CASSRWAAEGNIQYF
TRBJ2-7,.,TRBV9,.,TGTGCCAGCAGCGTGTCCTGGGGGTCCTACGAGCAGTACTTC,CASSVSWGSYEQYF
TRBJ2-5,.,TRBV7-6,many,TGTGCCAGCAGCTTAGACAGGACGAGGAGCGAGACCCAGTACTTC,CASSLDRTRSETQYF
TRBJ2-7,TRBD1,TRBV20-1,few,TGCAGTGCAATCAGGACAGGGGGCTTTTACGAGCAGTACTTC,CSAIRTGGFYEQYF
TRBJ2-7,TRBD2,TRBV6-6,few,TGTGCCAGCAGTTACTCGACTAGCGCCTACGAGCAGTACTTC,CASSYSTSAYEQYF
TRBJ1-1,.,TRBV7-2,.,TGTGCCAGCAGGTCCGATCGGGTCATATGGGCTGAAGCTTTCTTT,CASRSDRVIWAEAFF
TRBJ2-1,.,TRBV7-2,.,TGTGTCAGCAGCTTAGTAAGACGGAATGATGAGCAGTTCTTC,CVSSLVRRNDEQFF